Below, 12 T cell receptor beta chains from the same sample are listed, as sequenced in a study of blood T cell repertoires in COVID-19. The data were produced by immunoSEQ multiplex PCR, yet TCRdb's version contains in-frame clones alone and is incomplete. Counted here are about 170,000 clones, around 82% occurring once; the ten biggest clones make up under 12%. The sample consisted of peripheral blood. The origin of the receptors is a woman of 80 years or more with active or convalescent COVID-19.

This clone was observed a single time. This sequence joins TRBV5-1 and TRBJ2-7; TRBD2 matches at 7 bases. The CDR3 spans 14 residues. CDR1 SGHRS and CDR2 YFSETQ come from the germline V gene. Trimming removed 4 bases from V and 1 base from J; junction bases left unmatched: 5. The CDR3 loop reads CASSERGPSYEQYF. For the CDR3, the DNA is TGCGCCAGCAGCGAGCGGGGTCCTTCCTACGAGCAGTACTTC.

The J gene is TRBJ2-1, the V gene TRBV5-1; 14 bases line up with TRBD2. Germline V gene data show CDR1 as SGHRS and CDR2 as YFSETQ. This CDR3 has 16 residues. The V gene end was trimmed by 3 bases and the J gene end by 15 bases; junction bases not matched to a gene: 14. CDR3 sequence: CASSSTTGTSGSTGFF. DNA of the CDR3: TGCGCCAGCAGCTCCACCACCGGGACTAGCGGGAGTACGGGGTTCTTC.

The rearrangement uses TRBV30 and TRBJ2-7; possibly TRBD1 for D (8 bases). CDR3 length: 13 residues. The germline V gene has CDR1 GTSNPN and CDR2 SVGIG (reference sequence). Trimming stripped 5 bases from V and 1 base from J, with 12 bases between. DNA of the CDR3: TGTGCCTGGCCACAGGGGGGGTCCTACGAGCAGTACTTC. It codes for CAWPQGGSYEQYF.

V and J are TRBV7-3 and TRBJ2-2, with 7 positions matching TRBD2. Germline V gives CDR1 SGHTA, CDR2 FQGTGA. The trim removed 6 bases at V and 2 bases at J, leaving 3 bases unmatched. The CDR3 covers 14 residues. CDR3 region: CASRGGGNTGELFF. The CDR3 nucleotides read TGTGCCAGCAGGGGCGGGGGTAACACCGGGGAGCTGTTTTTT.

This sequence joins TRBV12-3 or TRBV12-4 and TRBJ1-1; TRBD1 agrees at 7 bases. The CDR3 extends over 13 amino acids. The junction had 0 bases not matched to a gene; V was cut back by 4 bases and J by 1 base. The CDR3 nucleotides read TGTGCCAGCAGTTGGGACAGGAACACTGAAGCTTTCTTT. Translation: CASSWDRNTEAFF.

The CDR3 DNA sequence: TGTGCCAGCAGCCTACGACCAGTCCCGACAGAGTGGAACACTGAAGCTTTCTTT. Translated, it gives CASSLRPVPTEWNTEAFF. The chain recombines TRBV21-1 with TRBJ1-1; the DNA was not compared with TRBD1, the D call given in the table. TRBV21-1 is annotated as a pseudogene. The CDR3 consists of 18 residues.

This chain links TRBV11-2 with TRBJ1-1, with no clear D. The CDR3 totals 15 residues. Trimming stripped 3 bases from V and 3 bases from J, with 14 bases between. Germline assignment: CDR1 SGHAT and CDR2 FQNNGV. The CDR3 DNA reads TGTGCCAGCAGCTTGACTATGCGTGGGGACACTGAAGCTTTCTTT. Translated: CASSLTMRGDTEAFF.

The chain uses TRBV4-1 and TRBJ1-4; D is unclear. This CDR3 region has 16 residues. V was shortened by 5 bases and J by 5 bases, with 18 bases between the two germline ends. Germline V gene sequence: CDR1 MGHRA, CDR2 YSYEKL. The CDR3 DNA sequence: TGCGCCAGCAGCAGCCGGAGCGGGGTGGGGAATGAAAAACTGTTTTTT. Translated: CASSSRSGVGNEKLFF.

V is TRBV9 and J is TRBJ1-3; D is unclear. CDR1 SGDLS and CDR2 YYNGEE come from the germline V gene. V dropped 4 bases and J dropped 9 bases, with 17 bases sitting between them. This CDR3 spans 14 amino acids. CDR3 sequence reads: CASSMTAAEGTIYF. In DNA, the CDR3 is TGTGCCAGCAGCATGACCGCGGCGGAGGGCACCATATATTTT. Filled out from reference TRBV9 and TRBJ1-3, the complete variable domain reads DSGVTQTPKHLITATGQRVTLRCSPRSGDLSVYWYQQSLDQGLQFLIQYYNGEERAKGNILERFSAQQFPDLHSELNLSSLELGDSALYFCASSMTAAEGTIYFGEGSWLTVV.

The genes are TRBV12-3 or TRBV12-4 and TRBJ2-3, with TRBD1 matching over 8 bases. The CDR3 runs 13 residues. V lost 5 bases to trimming and J lost 10 bases; unmatched junction nucleotides: 8. CDR3 bases: TGTGCCAGCAGTCAAGCCAGGACAGGGTCGCAGTATTTT. Amino acids: CASSQARTGSQYF.

The chain employs TRBV9 and TRBJ2-1; maybe TRBD1 (5 bases). The germline V gene encodes CDR1 SGDLS and CDR2 YYNGEE. The ends were cut back, 3 bases at V and 9 bases at J, with 19 bases in the middle. The CDR3 is 15 amino acids. The CDR3 region has the DNA TGTGCCAGCAGCGGGGGCAGACTCCAGCGATCTGAGCAGTTCTTC. Translating it yields CASSGGRLQRSEQFF.

V usage is TRBV9 and J usage is TRBJ2-2; D call uncertain. Germline CDR1 is SGDLS and CDR2 is YYNGEE. The V end lost 0 bases, the J end lost 7 bases, and 13 bases lay between the germline ends. The CDR3 contains 15 residues. The CDR3 nucleotides are TGTGCCAGCAGCGTAGGTCGGTTCGCAGGCGGGGAGCTGTTTTTT. It encodes CASSVGRFAGGELFF.